This T cell receptor (beta chain) was captured in a study of T-cell memory formation after mild COVID-19. Turning to the study itself: In these data, TCR clusters were largely donor specific. Points from the study as a whole: The study detected some responding clones in pre-infection memory, suggesting cross-reactive memory joined.

Employing constant-segment primers, 5'RACE generated TCR alpha and TCR beta cDNA libraries bearing sample barcodes and UMIs. In TCRdb, the 5' RACE reads were re-called with MiXCR into one record per CDR3 protein. Of a few hundred thousand distinct CDR3 sequences in the sample, 14% are singletons; the top ten hold 22%. Trimming pared 7 bases from V and 2 bases from J, leaving 13 bases between. The CDR3 extends over 14 amino acids. CDR1 and CDR2 (germline): SEHNR, FQNEAQ (reference sequence). This clonotype was picked up a small number of times. Its antigen is still unknown. This clonotype was obtained from a man in his late teens or twenties who had mild COVID-19 (a few samples of this study predate the infection). Cell type and time point are not known. This chain connects TRBV7-9 to TRBJ2-3, with D maybe TRBD1 (6 bases). Sequenced input: PBMCs or a T cell subset sorted from them (not recorded which). CDR3 nucleotides: TGTGCCAGCAAACAGGGAGCGCCCACAGATACGCAGTATTTT. Translation: CASKQGAPTDTQYF. Together with reference TRBV7-9 and TRBJ2-3, the CDR3 gives the full variable domain: DTGVSQNPRHKITKRGQNVTFRCDPISEHNRLYWYRQTLGQGPEFLTYFQNEAQLEKSRLLSDRFSAERPKGSFSTLEIQRTEQGDSAMYLCASKQGAPTDTQYFGPGTRLTVL.